Following are 23 T cell receptor beta chains from one sample sequenced in a study of T-cell reconstitution after alpha-beta-depleted transplantation in children. Unique molecular identifiers were incorporated during preparation of the TCRbeta library. TCRdb re-derived calls from the PCR reads in MiXCR, one entry per CDR3 protein. The profile shows approximately 97,000 distinct CDR3 sequences, around 6.1% of them singletons. The material sequenced was PBMCs, mostly from graft donor cells, taken 60 days after TCRalphabeta/CD19-depleted stem cell transplant. The receptors were sampled from a female patient between 2 and 15 years old who had a stem cell transplant for Fanconi anemia, so the T cells may come from the graft donor.

This clonotype was seen ten or more times. V gene TRBV20-1 combines with J gene TRBJ2-2, with TRBD1 matching over 7 bases. With 2 bases clipped from V and 6 bases from J, the junction kept 0 bases outside the gene matches. The CDR3 is 12 residues long. CDR1 is DFQATT, CDR2 SNEGSKA, per germline (reference sequence). CDR3 DNA: TGCAGTGCTAGACAGGGGGCCGGGGAGCTGTTTTTT. As protein: CSARQGAGELFF.

This clonotype was observed at least ten times. For the CDR3, the DNA is TGTGCCAGCAGTTCCTCGGCAGATACGCAGTATTTT. Encoded protein: CASSSSADTQYF. The chain is built from TRBV27 and TRBJ2-3; D unclear. CDR3 length: 12 residues. Germline lookup yields CDR1 MNHEY and CDR2 SMNVEV (reference sequence). Trimming removed 4 bases at V and 4 bases at J, with 6 bases between.

This clonotype has a count of ten or more. The chain recombines TRBV29-1 with TRBJ2-5, with D perhaps TRBD2 (6 bases). Germline V CDR1 and CDR2: SQVTM, ANQGSEA. The length of the CDR3 is 12 residues. V dropped 3 bases and J dropped 4 bases, with 9 bases sitting between them. The CDR3 bases are TGCAGCGTTGAGGACTACTTAGAGACCCAGTACTTC. Translation: CSVEDYLETQYF.

This clonotype is a singleton in its sample. V usage is TRBV6-1 and J usage is TRBJ1-2; D ambiguous. The CDR3 runs to 11 residues. The V gene lost 8 bases and the J gene lost 6 bases, with 10 bases spanning the gap. The germline CDR1 and CDR2 sequences are MNHNS and SASEGT. CDR3 amino acids: CASCGRHGYTF. In DNA, the CDR3 is TGTGCCAGCTGTGGGCGGCATGGCTACACCTTC.

This clonotype was observed at least ten times. The rearrangement joins TRBV28 to TRBJ2-1; no clear D gene. The CDR3 has 12 residues. CDR1 MDHEN and CDR2 SYDVKM come from the germline V gene. V lost 6 bases and J 6 bases, leaving 9 bases between the germline ends. The CDR3 reads CASRMLVNEQFF. The CDR3 coding sequence is TGTGCCAGCAGAATGTTAGTCAATGAGCAGTTCTTC.

This clonotype was counted many times. V and J are TRBV28 and TRBJ2-4, with D perhaps TRBD2 (6 bases). The CDR3 contains 13 residues. V was pared by 6 bases and J by 6 bases, with 12 bases between. Germline lookup yields CDR1 MDHEN and CDR2 SYDVKM. This CDR3 reads CASRGLALNIQYF. CDR3 in DNA: TGTGCCAGCAGGGGACTGGCCTTAAACATTCAGTACTTC.

The V and J genes are TRBV19 and TRBJ1-1, with unresolved D. The ends were cut back, 2 bases at V and 4 bases at J, with 14 bases in the middle. Per germline, CDR1 LNHDA and CDR2 SQIVND (reference sequence). This CDR3 contains 15 residues. The CDR3 protein is CASSILPGVSTEAFF. The CDR3 nucleotides are TGTGCCAGTAGTATACTTCCGGGAGTGTCCACTGAAGCTTTCTTT.

The table lists this clonotype with many counts. The chain employs TRBV15 and TRBJ2-2, with 13 bases aligning to TRBD2. With 5 bases clipped from V and 3 bases from J, the junction kept 9 bases outside the gene matches. The germline CDR1 and CDR2 sequences are LNHNV and YYDKDF (reference sequence). This CDR3 is built from 18 residues. The CDR3 DNA reads TGTGCCACCAGCTCCCCAGGGACTAGCGGGGCCCACACCGGGGAGCTGTTTTTT. It codes for CATSSPGTSGAHTGELFF.

As concerns this clonotype: Being one base from a much bigger clone, this may be a read error. The chain recombines TRBV12-3 or TRBV12-4 with TRBJ2-1; tentatively, D is TRBD2 (5 bases). The CDR3 consists of 16 residues. CDR3 coding DNA: TGTGTCAGCAGTTTCTTGTCTGGGAGCTCCTACAATGAGCAGTTCTTC. It codes for CVSSFLSGSSYNEQFF.

The chain couples TRBV7-2 to TRBJ1-2; 11 bases are shared with TRBD1. CDR3 length: 17 amino acids. The germline V gene encodes CDR1 SGHTA and CDR2 FQGNSA. V gave up 1 base and J gave up 4 bases; unmatched junction bases: 8. CDR3 sequence reads: CASSLGTGGAFSYGYTF. The DNA for the CDR3 is TGTGCCAGCAGCTTAGGGACAGGGGGCGCATTTAGCTATGGCTACACCTTC.

There are many counts of this clonotype. This rearrangement joins TRBV5-1 to TRBJ2-7; the D is unclear. V gave up 0 bases and J gave up 3 bases, with 10 bases separating them. The CDR3 runs to 14 residues. In germline, CDR1 is SGHRS, CDR2 YFSETQ. The CDR3 DNA is TGCGCCAGCAGCTTGGTTCCAGAAAGCTACGAGCAGTACTTC. Translation gives CASSLVPESYEQYF.

The V call is TRBV27, the J call TRBJ2-2; 7 bases match TRBD1. Germline-derived CDR1 and CDR2 are MNHEY and SMNVEV (reference sequence). The CDR3 extends over 16 amino acids. After removal of 3 bases from V and 6 bases from J, the junction contained 10 bases not matched to a gene. CDR3 sequence reads: CASSFWDSPFPGELFF. CDR3 coding DNA: TGTGCCAGCAGTTTTTGGGACAGTCCTTTCCCCGGGGAGCTGTTTTTT.

The chain carries TRBV5-6 and TRBJ1-3; 7 nucleotides agree with TRBD1. The CDR3 is 13 residues long. The V segment lost 4 bases and the J segment 2 bases; nucleotides outside the gene matches: 0. Germline assignment: CDR1 SGHDT and CDR2 YYEEEE. The CDR3 spells CASSQGAGNTIYF. The CDR3 nucleotides read TGTGCCAGCAGCCAGGGGGCTGGAAACACCATATATTTT.

This clonotype was counted at least ten times. V is TRBV28 and J is TRBJ2-1; 10 bases align to TRBD2. This CDR3 has 18 residues. The germline V gene encodes CDR1 MDHEN and CDR2 SYDVKM. V was clipped by 2 bases and J by 6 bases; unmatched bases: 13. In nucleotides, the CDR3 is TGTGCCAGCAGTTTAAGGACCCTAGCGGGAGAGGGGGGCAATGAGCAGTTCTTC. Its protein product is CASSLRTLAGEGGNEQFF.

The table lists this clonotype with many counts. The V and J genes are TRBV21-1 and TRBJ1-6. TRBV21-1 is tagged as a pseudogene. This CDR3 has 18 residues. Here the CDR3 DNA reads TGTGCCAGCAGCAAAAATTGTGGAAGGAGCTCCTATAATTCACCCCTCCACTTT. Translation gives CASSKNCGRSSYNSPLHF.

This clonotype appeared a few times. The chain links TRBV7-8 to TRBJ1-5, with no clear D. Trimming left V 5 bases short and J 2 bases short, with 10 bases between. The CDR3 totals 14 residues. In germline, CDR1 is SGHVS, CDR2 FQNEAQ. The DNA of the CDR3 is TGTGCCAGCAGCCTCAGATCCGGCAATCAGCCCCAGCATTTT. Its protein is CASSLRSGNQPQHF.

This clonotype was observed many times. This chain joins TRBV5-1 and TRBJ1-1; D is perhaps TRBD1 (5 bases). Per the germline V gene, CDR1 is SGHRS and CDR2 is YFSETQ. The CDR3 contains 16 residues. Trimming left V 3 bases short and J 0 bases short, with 15 bases between. Written as DNA, the CDR3 is TGCGCCAGCAGCTCGAAGCTCAGGGCTCTGAACACTGAAGCTTTCTTT. Translation: CASSSKLRALNTEAFF. The full variable domain, in which reference TRBV5-1 and TRBJ1-1 provide the parts outside the CDR3, is KAGVTQTPRYLIKTRGQQVTLSCSPISGHRSVSWYQQTPGQGLQFLFEYFSETQRNKGNFPGRFSGRQFSNSRSEMNVSTLELGDSALYLCASSSKLRALNTEAFFGQGTRLTVV.

This clonotype was counted at least ten times. The chain carries TRBV20-1 and TRBJ2-3; no clear D. Trimming took 3 bases from V and 2 from J, leaving 6 bases between them. The CDR3 loop spans 12 amino acids. CDR1 is DFQATT and CDR2 is SNEGSKA in the germline V gene (reference sequence). The CDR3 protein is CSASYPTDTQYF. CDR3 nucleotide sequence: TGCAGTGCTAGTTACCCCACAGATACGCAGTATTTT.

The chain couples TRBV19 to TRBJ1-5, with no clear D. The CDR3 is 16 residues long. Trimming cost V 9 bases and J 0 bases, with 18 bases left between them. Per germline, CDR1 LNHDA and CDR2 SQIVND (reference sequence). The CDR3 nucleotides are TGTGCCAGGCGCTCGCAGAGCGATTATAGCAATCAGCCCCAGCATTTT. This encodes CARRSQSDYSNQPQHF.

This clonotype was seen a handful of times. The chain recombines TRBV12-3 or TRBV12-4 with TRBJ2-5; D unresolved. With 6 bases removed from V and 7 bases from J, the gap between germline ends came to 15 bases. The CDR3 runs 13 residues. The CDR3 sequence: CASSSTTNRTQYF. The CDR3 region has the DNA TGTGCCAGCAGCTCGACCACCAACCGGACCCAGTACTTC.

This clonotype was seen at least ten times. The J gene is TRBJ2-3, the V gene TRBV6-2 or TRBV6-3, with 10 nucleotides matching TRBD2. The CDR3 runs 15 residues. Looked up from germline, CDR1 is MNHEY and CDR2 is SVGEGT. After removal of 7 bases from V and 4 bases from J, the junction contained 8 bases not matched to a gene. CDR3 loop: CASTQAGGPPDTQYF. The CDR3 DNA is TGTGCCAGCACCCAAGCGGGGGGGCCCCCAGATACGCAGTATTTT.

Concerning this clonotype: A much bigger clone sits one base away, suggesting this may be a read error. This chain uses TRBV12-3 or TRBV12-4 with TRBJ1-3, with D maybe TRBD1 (5 bases). Trimming removed 1 base at V and 7 bases at J, with 11 bases between. The length of the CDR3 is 14 residues. The DNA of the CDR3 is TGTGCCAGCAGTTTAGAAGGGACTTGGAACACCATATATTTT. Translating gives CASSLEGTWNTIYF.

There are a few counts of this clonotype. V and J are TRBV6-1 and TRBJ1-1, with 12 bases fitting TRBD1. This CDR3 is 16 amino acids long. Germline V gives CDR1 MNHNS, CDR2 SASEGT. V dropped 10 bases and J dropped 2; count of bases not matched to a gene: 11. The CDR3 reads CATHPGQGARNTEAFF. CDR3 coding DNA: TGTGCCACCCACCCGGGACAGGGGGCGAGAAACACTGAAGCTTTCTTT.